This TCR beta chain was identified during a study of cytomegalovirus exposure and HLA in healthy donors. The study's findings and limits: Most likely, a cluster of highly shared sequence variants arose as a sequencing artifact. Links to common viral pathogens appeared, in a later analysis, for several of the most significant clusters. According to the study, 160 or so TCR beta chains were cytomegalovirus-associated.

Unmatched junction bases numbered 7, after V lost 5 bases and J lost 2 bases. The CDR3 length is 15 residues. Germline V gene data show CDR1 as MNHEY and CDR2 as SMNVEV (reference sequence). To note about this clone: Its antigen is still unknown.

Primers: 60 Vbeta forward and 13 Jbeta reverse. Produced via immunoSEQ multiplex PCR; TCRdb's table is partial and in-frame only. The profile covers about 130,000 clones, with 72% appearing a single time and approximately 4.2% taken by the ten largest. This receptor was obtained from a man between 50 and 59 years old in good health and CMV-seropositive. V is TRBV27 and J is TRBJ2-3; 7 bases agree with TRBD1. The material sequenced was PBMCs. The CDR3 DNA reads as TGTGCCAGCAGTCCGGGACAGTCCTACACAGATACGCAGTATTTT. Its translation: CASSPGQSYTDTQYF.